This T cell receptor beta chain is from a study of blood T cell repertoires in COVID-19. The CDR3 is made up of 16 amino acids. Trimming took 4 bases from V and 2 from J; bases not matched to a gene: 10. CDR1 MNHEY and CDR2 SVGEGT come from the germline V gene. Clones were read by immunoSEQ multiplex PCR, and TCRdb kept only the in-frame ones, dropping some. The table records about 55,000 clones, around nine tenths of them present only once. The chain couples TRBV6-2 or TRBV6-3 to TRBJ2-7; 8 bases agree with TRBD1. This TCR derives from a human donor with active COVID-19. The donor label of this sample is uncertain. The sequencing sample was made of peripheral blood. The CDR3 sequence: CASSSRRDRKTYEQYV. DNA of the CDR3: TGTGCCAGCAGTTCACGCCGGGACAGGAAAACCTACGAGCAGTACGTC.